This T cell receptor (beta chain) was observed in a study of neurological immune-mediated disorders. This clonotype was picked up many times. As yet, its antigen is unknown. Overall study findings and caveats: HTLV-1-associated myelopathy displayed the greatest TCR clonal expansion, and multiple sclerosis exhibited the smallest, lower than that of healthy controls.

PBMCs stored at -80 C, 2 million in total, were the source of the unsorted libraries. The CDR3 extends over 15 amino acids. V lost 7 bases, J lost 1 base, and 7 bases stayed unmatched. Germline V CDR1 and CDR2: MNHEY, SVGEGT. With 10-nucleotide random UMIs, 5'RACE was used to make the cDNA. A single run covered 15-18 subjects with over 190 million TCR-beta sequences. TCRdb reanalysed the 5' RACE reads using MiXCR and keeps one entry per CDR3 protein. The sample includes around 68,000 distinct CDR3 sequences, approximately 4.2% seen only once; the top ten take just over 2.5%. The source material was PBMCs. V is TRBV6-2 or TRBV6-3 and J is TRBJ2-7; TRBD2 agrees at 10 bases. The TCR comes from a man in his fifties or sixties with multiple sclerosis. Written as DNA, the CDR3 is TGTGCCAGCACCGAACTAGCGGGGACTTCCTACGAGCAGTACTTC. It yields the protein CASTELAGTSYEQYF.